What follows are 20 T cell receptor beta chains derived from one specimen sequenced in a study of cytomegalovirus exposure and HLA in healthy donors. The PCR ran on 60 Vbeta and 13 Jbeta primers. Here immunoSEQ multiplex PCR was the method, and the copy in TCRdb shows in-frame clones only, minus some. The sample gives about 120,000 clones, 60% to 85% of which show up once; 2.5% to 3.5% is in the top ten. The sample consisted of PBMCs. These receptors originate from a woman aged 40 to 55 in good health and CMV-seropositive.

The V call is TRBV4-3, the J call TRBJ2-1; TRBD1 agrees at 9 bases. CDR3 length: 14 residues. Germline assignment: CDR1 LGHNA and CDR2 YSLEER. V shed 3 bases and J 5 bases; nucleotides not matched to a gene: 2. The CDR3 region is CASSQRDRDNEQFF. In DNA, the CDR3 is TGCGCCAGCAGCCAGAGGGACAGGGACAATGAGCAGTTCTTC.

The chain joins TRBV5-1 to TRBJ2-3; the match to TRBD2 covers 11 bases. V was pared by 2 bases and J by 1 base, with 3 bases of the junction left unmatched. CDR3 length: 16 residues. The germline V gene has CDR1 SGHRS and CDR2 YFSETQ. CDR3 DNA: TGCGCCAGCAGCTTAAAACTAGCGGGGGGCACAGATACGCAGTATTTT. Translation: CASSLKLAGGTDTQYF.

The chain recombines TRBV18 with TRBJ2-7, with 11 bases aligning to TRBD1. CDR1 and CDR2 from the germline V gene are KGHSH and LQKENI. Losses at the gene ends were 3 bases for V and 6 bases for J; bases not matched to a gene: 10. This CDR3 is 16 amino acids long. The CDR3 loop is CASSPKPGDRGIEQYF. The CDR3, as DNA: TGTGCCAGCTCACCTAAACCGGGGGACAGGGGGATCGAGCAGTACTTC.

V usage is TRBV9 and J usage is TRBJ1-1; D unclear. V was trimmed by 2 bases and J by 1 base, leaving 6 bases between them. Germline values: CDR1 SGDLS, CDR2 YYNGEE. This CDR3 spans 13 amino acids. DNA of the CDR3: TGTGCCAGCAGCGTCGAAGCGAACACTGAAGCTTTCTTT. It translates to CASSVEANTEAFF.

The chain employs TRBV27 and TRBJ1-6; D is unclear. The ends were cut back, 8 bases at V and 0 bases at J, with 8 bases in the middle. From germline, CDR1 is MNHEY and CDR2 SMNVEV (reference sequence). The CDR3 spans 14 residues. The DNA for the CDR3 is TGTGCCAGCCCCTGGAGCTCCTATAATTCACCCCTCCACTTT. It is translated as CASPWSSYNSPLHF.

The V and J genes are TRBV2 and TRBJ1-2; 8 positions agree with TRBD1. This CDR3 spans 15 amino acids. CDR1 SNHLY and CDR2 FYNNEI come from the germline V gene. Germline trimming cut 6 bases from V and 4 bases from J; bases unmatched to any gene: 10. CDR3 bases: TGTGCCAGCAGCCCGACCAGGGGGCTGGGCTATGGCTACACCTTC. This codes for CASSPTRGLGYGYTF. Looking up the rest from reference TRBV2 and TRBJ1-2 gives the full variable domain: EPEVTQTPSHQVTQMGQEVILRCVPISNHLYFYWYRQILGQKVEFLVSFYNNEISEKSEIFDDQFSVERPDGSNFTLKIRSTKLEDSAMYFCASSPTRGLGYGYTFGSGTRLTVV.

The chain couples TRBV29-1 to TRBJ1-4; D is undetermined. Germline CDR1 reads SQVTM; CDR2 reads ANQGSEA. V was trimmed by 4 bases and J by 4 bases, leaving 7 bases between them. The CDR3 loop spans 12 amino acids. This CDR3 reads CSVGQINEKLFF. In DNA form, the CDR3 reads TGCAGCGTTGGCCAGATTAATGAAAAACTGTTTTTT.

CDR3 nucleotide sequence: TGTGCCAGCAAAATACTAGCGGGAGCGGGCGAGCAGTACTTC. Protein sequence: CASKILAGAGEQYF. The genes are TRBV6-1 and TRBJ2-7; 11 nucleotides line up with TRBD2. Germline CDR1 is MNHNS and CDR2 is SASEGT. V lost 7 bases to trimming and J lost 6 bases; unmatched junction nucleotides: 8. This CDR3 comprises 14 residues.

The rearrangement links TRBV9 to TRBJ1-3, with a tentative D call TRBD1 (5 bases). The CDR3 has 18 residues. Germline-derived CDR1 and CDR2 are SGDLS and YYNGEE. Trimming pared 0 bases from V and 4 bases from J, leaving 20 bases between. The CDR3: CASSVGQSSGNAGNTIYF. As DNA, the CDR3 is TGTGCCAGCAGCGTAGGACAGTCCTCCGGTAATGCGGGAAACACCATATATTTT.

The table lists this clone with a few counts. V and J are TRBV6-6 and TRBJ2-3; 7 nucleotides agree with TRBD2. V shed 7 bases and J 5 bases; nucleotides not matched to a gene: 15. Germline assignment: CDR1 MNHNY and CDR2 SVGAGI (reference sequence). The CDR3 loop spans 16 amino acids. Written as DNA, the CDR3 is TGTGCCAGCACCGACGGGGAGGGAGGGTTTAAAGATACGCAGTATTTT. The encoded protein is CASTDGEGGFKDTQYF.

A single count supports this clone. The V gene is TRBV4-1, the J gene TRBJ1-2; 7 nucleotides align to TRBD1. Trimming at V came to 4 bases and at J to 4 bases, leaving 6 bases not matched to a gene. The germline V gene encodes CDR1 MGHRA and CDR2 YSYEKL. The CDR3 is 14 amino acids. The CDR3 here is CASSLVGQPYGYTF. Here the CDR3 DNA reads TGCGCCAGCAGCCTAGTGGGACAGCCCTATGGCTACACCTTC.

In its sample, this clone was seen a few times. The V and J genes are TRBV9 and TRBJ1-1, with D hard to call. CDR3 size: 15 residues. Looked up from germline, CDR1 is SGDLS and CDR2 is YYNGEE. V lost 2 bases and J 0 bases, leaving 11 bases between the germline ends. This chain's CDR3 is CASSVSGRMNTEAFF. CDR3 nucleotides: TGTGCCAGCAGCGTTTCGGGGAGGATGAACACTGAAGCTTTCTTT.

The rearrangement joins TRBV7-9 to TRBJ1-6; TRBD1 might be the D (6 bases). V gave up 5 bases and J gave up 8 bases, with 13 bases separating them. The CDR3 runs to 14 residues. Per germline, CDR1 SEHNR and CDR2 FQNEAQ (reference sequence). The CDR3 DNA is TGTGCCAGCAGCCTCGACAGGACTCATTCACCCCTCCACTTT. Translation: CASSLDRTHSPLHF. The complete variable domain, with remaining parts taken from reference TRBV7-9 and TRBJ1-6, reads DTGVSQNPRHKITKRGQNVTFRCDPISEHNRLYWYRQTLGQGPEFLTYFQNEAQLEKSRLLSDRFSAERPKGSFSTLEIQRTEQGDSAMYLCASSLDRTHSPLHFGNGTRLTVT.

The gene calls are TRBV9 and TRBJ1-4; 7 bases match TRBD1. Looked up from germline, CDR1 is SGDLS and CDR2 is YYNGEE. The CDR3 totals 13 residues. V shed 3 bases and J 8 bases; nucleotides not matched to a gene: 4. CDR3: CASSGEQGEKLFF. In DNA form, the CDR3 reads TGTGCCAGCAGCGGAGAACAGGGGGAAAAACTGTTTTTT.

CDR3 nucleotide sequence: TGTGCCAGCAGCCTAGGGACAGAACCACAGAACACTGAAGCTTTCTTT. It encodes CASSLGTEPQNTEAFF. This chain joins TRBV9 and TRBJ1-1, with 7 bases fitting TRBD1. The ends lost 4 bases at V and 1 base at J; junction bases unmatched: 10. The CDR3 is 16 residues long. Germline CDR1 reads SGDLS; CDR2 reads YYNGEE.

The chain combines TRBV7-2 with TRBJ2-1; 7 bases agree with TRBD1. The V and J ends lost 5 bases and 2 bases, in that order; junction bases with no gene match: 12. Germline V lookup: CDR1 SGHTA, CDR2 FQGNSA. The CDR3 length is 17 residues. The CDR3 loop reads CASSPQTGPYTYNEQFF. CDR3 sequence (DNA): TGTGCCAGCAGCCCTCAGACAGGGCCTTATACCTACAATGAGCAGTTCTTC.

The V and J genes are TRBV2 and TRBJ2-5; 7 bases line up with TRBD2. Per the germline V gene, CDR1 is SNHLY and CDR2 is FYNNEI. Losses at the gene ends were 8 bases for V and 5 bases for J; bases not matched to a gene: 17. CDR3 length: 16 amino acids. This CDR3 is CASLGGYAGATETQYF. The CDR3 DNA sequence: TGTGCCAGCCTGGGCGGGTACGCGGGAGCCACGGAGACCCAGTACTTC. The full variable domain, with the rest looked up from reference TRBV2 and TRBJ2-5, is EPEVTQTPSHQVTQMGQEVILRCVPISNHLYFYWYRQILGQKVEFLVSFYNNEISEKSEIFDDQFSVERPDGSNFTLKIRSTKLEDSAMYFCASLGGYAGATETQYFGPGTRLLVL.

This clone was seen only once. The chain joins TRBV2 to TRBJ2-3; no firm D call. Trimming shortened V by 2 bases and J by 2 bases, and 8 bases separated the two germline ends. Germline V gives CDR1 SNHLY, CDR2 FYNNEI. The CDR3 runs to 14 residues. The CDR3 DNA is TGTGCCAGCAGTGAACAGGTACACACAGATACGCAGTATTTT. Translated: CASSEQVHTDTQYF.

The rearrangement joins TRBV7-6 to TRBJ1-3, with D unclear. CDR1 and CDR2 (germline): SGHVS, FNYEAQ. The CDR3 has 12 amino acids. V was trimmed by 6 bases and J by 11 bases, leaving 14 bases between them. The CDR3 nucleotides read TGTGCCAGCAGTTCCCAAGAGTCGGCCATATATTTT. Its protein product is CASSSQESAIYF.

This clone came up a few times. J is TRBJ2-7 and V is TRBV11-1; 11 positions match TRBD2. Germline V gene lookup returns CDR1 SGHAT and CDR2 FQDESV (reference sequence). V lost 5 bases, J lost 5 bases, and 8 bases stayed unmatched. This CDR3 is built from 15 residues. Here the CDR3 DNA reads TGTGCCAGCAGCCCGCTTACTAGCGGGAGCAACGAGCAGTACTTC. Translating it yields CASSPLTSGSNEQYF.